This T cell receptor (beta chain) was sequenced in a study of Ad26.COV2.S vaccination and SARS-CoV-2 variants. The wider study: Dosing was one shot or two shots 56 days apart. General observations from the study: An underestimation of total T cell responses may have resulted from the TCR breadth and depth analyses.

V lost 2 bases and J lost 5, with 18 bases in between. CDR3 length equals 16 residues. Germline loops: CDR1 LNHNV, CDR2 YYDKDF (reference sequence). This clone was observed a single time. Its antigen is not identified. This table comes from immunoSEQ multiplex PCR, and its TCRdb copy is limited to in-frame clones, with some not included. Altogether 430,000 or so clones are present, 80% to 95% being singletons, with the ten largest covering 12%. Treatment reported: some 20 received Ad26.COV2.S at low or high dose, single or two shots; five or six received placebo; per-sample allocation not given. Day 63 after the first injection of vaccine or placebo was the sampling time. The vaccine delivered Wuhan-strain SARS-CoV-2 spike through an Ad26 vector.

This receptor was taken from a person between 18 and 65 years old who received the Ad26.COV2.S COVID-19 vaccine or a placebo. The sequences come from peripheral blood, collected in a trial of Ad26.COV2.S vaccine versus placebo. The chain uses TRBV15 and TRBJ2-5; D might be TRBD2 (5 bases). The CDR3 loop reads CATSRTISGLFETQYF. The CDR3 bases are TGTGCCACCAGCAGAACCATCAGCGGTTTATTCGAGACCCAGTACTTC.